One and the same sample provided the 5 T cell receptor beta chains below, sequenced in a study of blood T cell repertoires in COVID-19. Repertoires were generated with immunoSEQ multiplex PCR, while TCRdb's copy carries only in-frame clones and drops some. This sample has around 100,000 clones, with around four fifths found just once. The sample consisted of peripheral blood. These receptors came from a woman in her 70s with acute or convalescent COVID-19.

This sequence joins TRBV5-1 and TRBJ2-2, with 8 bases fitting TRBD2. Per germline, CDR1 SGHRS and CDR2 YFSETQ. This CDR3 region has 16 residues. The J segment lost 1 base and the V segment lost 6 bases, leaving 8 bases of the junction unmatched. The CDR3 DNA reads TGCGCCAGCAAATCCCGGGAGGGGGAGAACACCGGGGAGCTGTTTTTT. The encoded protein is CASKSREGENTGELFF.

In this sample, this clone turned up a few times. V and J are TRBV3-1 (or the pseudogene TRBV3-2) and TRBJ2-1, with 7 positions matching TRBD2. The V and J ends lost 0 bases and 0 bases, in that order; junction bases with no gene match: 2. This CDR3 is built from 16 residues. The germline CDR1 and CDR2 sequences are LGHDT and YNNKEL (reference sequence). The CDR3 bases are TGTGCCAGCAGCCAAGATTTAGCGGGCTCCTACAATGAGCAGTTCTTC. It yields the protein CASSQDLAGSYNEQFF.

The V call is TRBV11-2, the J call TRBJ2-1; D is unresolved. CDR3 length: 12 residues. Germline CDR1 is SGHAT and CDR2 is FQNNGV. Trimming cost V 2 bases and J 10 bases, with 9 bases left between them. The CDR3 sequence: CASSLHEPEQFF. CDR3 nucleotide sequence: TGTGCCAGCAGCTTACACGAGCCCGAGCAGTTCTTC.

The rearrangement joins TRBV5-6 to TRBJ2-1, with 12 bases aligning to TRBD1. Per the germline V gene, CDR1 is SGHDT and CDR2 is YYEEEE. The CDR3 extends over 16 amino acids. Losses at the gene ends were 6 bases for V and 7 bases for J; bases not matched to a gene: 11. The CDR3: CASKPGQGAEWNEQFF. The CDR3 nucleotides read TGTGCCAGCAAACCGGGACAGGGGGCTGAATGGAATGAGCAGTTCTTC.

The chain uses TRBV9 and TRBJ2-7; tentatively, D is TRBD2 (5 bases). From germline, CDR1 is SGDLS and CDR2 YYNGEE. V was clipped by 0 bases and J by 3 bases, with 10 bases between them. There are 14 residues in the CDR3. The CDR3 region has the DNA TGTGCCAGCAGCGTAGGAGGGTACGGCTACGAGCAGTACTTC. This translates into CASSVGGYGYEQYF.